The 12 T cell receptor beta chains presented below share a single source sample, sequenced in a study of vaccination and CD4 T cells after COVID-19. Their antigen targets remain unknown. Treatment meaning: roughly 10-day PBMC culture with coronavirus spike peptide pools or control peptides (ViraFEST assay). These CD4+ T cells came from an unexposed donor, sampled before the COVID-19 pandemic (2011-2018). Oncomine TCR Beta short-read sequencing was applied to DNA from cultured CD4+ T cells. TCRdb ran MiXCR on the PCR reads and lists one entry per CDR3 protein. The sample lists roughly 6,500 distinct CDR3 sequences, about 32% occurring once. Sequences were obtained from CD4+ T cells from blood, cultured in vitro. The receptors shown here come from a human donor in good health.

The chain is built from TRBV7-2 and TRBJ2-1; the match to TRBD2 covers 8 bases. Germline V lookup: CDR1 SGHTA, CDR2 FQGNSA. V gave up 6 bases and J gave up 7 bases; unmatched junction bases: 11. This CDR3 has 15 amino acids. CDR3 sequence reads: CASRVSGRVLNEQFF. The CDR3 DNA follows: TGTGCCAGCAGGGTAAGCGGGAGAGTCCTGAATGAGCAGTTCTTC.

This clonotype occurred a few times. The CDR3, as DNA: TGTGCCAGCAGTTTAGGCCTCGGGGGGTCCTACTCTGGGGCCAACGTCCTGACTTTC. This gives the protein CASSLGLGGSYSGANVLTF. The rearrangement links TRBV12-3 or TRBV12-4 to TRBJ2-6; 7 nucleotides align to TRBD2. The CDR3 is 19 amino acids. J was trimmed by 0 bases and V by 1 base; bases with no gene match: 9.

The chain uses TRBV2 and TRBJ2-1; D gene unclear. Germline CDR1 is SNHLY and CDR2 is FYNNEI. V was shortened by 4 bases and J by 8 bases, with 6 bases between the two germline ends. CDR3 length: 11 amino acids. CDR3 residues: CASSGSDEQFF. The DNA for the CDR3 is TGTGCCAGCAGTGGATCCGATGAGCAGTTCTTC.

The chain recombines TRBV6-1 with TRBJ2-2; 13 bases are a match to TRBD2. V shed 6 bases, J shed 3 bases, and the junction held 10 bases outside the gene matches. Germline CDR1 MNHNS, CDR2 SASEGT. The CDR3 spans 18 residues. CDR3 amino acids: CASRRTSGGDMYTGELFF. The CDR3 region has the DNA TGTGCCAGCAGGAGGACTAGCGGGGGAGACATGTACACCGGGGAGCTGTTTTTT.

The chain links TRBV11-1 to TRBJ2-1; 8 bases agree with TRBD2. The CDR3 is 17 residues long. With 2 bases clipped from V and 7 bases from J, the junction kept 13 bases outside the gene matches. CDR1 and CDR2 (germline): SGHAT, FQDESV (reference sequence). CDR3 residues: CASSLSGGRRTTNEQFF. DNA for the CDR3: TGTGCCAGCAGCTTATCGGGAGGGCGCAGAACAACAAATGAGCAGTTCTTC.

The V call is TRBV10-3, the J call TRBJ1-6; unclear D gene. The CDR3 has 13 residues. Germline V CDR1 and CDR2: ENHRY, SYGVKD. Trimming removed 6 bases from V and 10 bases from J, with 13 bases in between. As DNA, the CDR3 is TGTGCCATCAGGCCCGTGGAGGAATCACCCCTCCACTTT. Amino acids: CAIRPVEESPLHF.

V and J are TRBV19 and TRBJ1-2; D is unresolved. V gave up 4 bases and J gave up 4 bases, with 10 bases separating them. The CDR3 sequence is 13 residues long. Germline V gene data show CDR1 as LNHDA and CDR2 as SQIVND (reference sequence). As DNA, the CDR3 is TGTGCCAGTAGTAAGCAGCCCCTCTATGGCTACACCTTC. Translation: CASSKQPLYGYTF.

In this sample, this clonotype is medium-sized. The chain uses TRBV20-1 and TRBJ1-2, with D possibly being TRBD1 (6 bases). Trimming pared 4 bases from V and 8 bases from J, leaving 17 bases between. Per germline, CDR1 DFQATT and CDR2 SNEGSKA (reference sequence). This CDR3 spans 13 amino acids. CDR3 residues: CSAKGGVGEGYTF. Here the CDR3 DNA reads TGCAGTGCTAAGGGGGGGGTCGGTGAAGGCTACACCTTC.

V usage is TRBV12-3 or TRBV12-4 and J usage is TRBJ1-6, with D possibly matching TRBD1 (6 bases). The CDR3 totals 11 residues. V was trimmed by 4 bases and J by 17 bases, leaving 12 bases between them. Here the CDR3 DNA reads TGTGCCAGCAGTTCAGGACAGCGGATCCACTTT. Translating gives CASSSGQRIHF.

The genes are TRBV20-1 and TRBJ1-2; D gene unclear. In germline, CDR1 is DFQATT, CDR2 SNEGSKA (reference sequence). The CDR3 is 12 amino acids. Trimming removed 4 bases from V and 7 bases from J, with 13 bases in between. The CDR3 nucleotides read TGCAGTGCTACCTGGCTGACTGGTGGCTACACCTTC. Protein product: CSATWLTGGYTF.

J is TRBJ2-3 and V is TRBV20-1; a possible D gene is TRBD2 (7 bases). From germline, CDR1 is DFQATT and CDR2 SNEGSKA (reference sequence). Trimming pared 3 bases from V and 3 bases from J, leaving 13 bases between. The CDR3 has 14 amino acids. The CDR3 coding sequence is TGCAGTGCTAGTTCAAGGGGGGGTACAGATACGCAGTATTTT. As protein: CSASSRGGTDTQYF.

This rearrangement joins TRBV9 to TRBJ2-6; a weak D match, TRBD2 (7 bases). CDR3 length: 16 amino acids. Germline V gene data show CDR1 as SGDLS and CDR2 as YYNGEE. Between the trimmed V and J ends, which lost 1 base and 4 bases, there was a span of 12 bases. The CDR3 reads CASSVTGTTGANVLTF. In DNA form, the CDR3 reads TGTGCCAGCAGCGTAACAGGGACTACCGGGGCCAACGTCCTGACTTTC.